A selection of T cell receptor beta chains follows, all from one sample in a study of PD-L1 blockade in urothelial cancer. Measured with immunoSEQ multiplex PCR; TCRdb has only the in-frame clones, and not every one. This table holds about 130,000 clones, roughly 88% found once. Material: PBMCs, obtained around atezolizumab (anti-PD-L1) treatment. These receptors originate from a man aged 45-65 years with urothelial cancer. The CDR3 runs from the conserved cysteine through the conserved F or W. The order of the fields is V gene, clone size, D gene, J gene, CDR3 protein, CDR3 DNA. A D gene is named only where the DNA matches it firmly. Size values are once, few and many counts, or a class for expanded clones, and some rows have none.

v_gene: TRBV5-1; abundance: -; d_gene: -; j_gene: TRBJ2-1; CDR3aa: CASSRGTQDRNEQFF; CDR3nt: TGCGCCAGCAGCAGGGGGACGCAGGACCGCAATGAGCAGTTCTTC
v_gene: TRBV15; abundance: once; d_gene: TRBD1; j_gene: TRBJ2-5; CDR3aa: CATSTRQGAPRETQYF; CDR3nt: TGTGCCACCAGCACTAGACAGGGGGCGCCGCGGGAGACCCAGTACTTC
v_gene: TRBV2; abundance: few; d_gene: TRBD2; j_gene: TRBJ2-5; CDR3aa: CASSDPWGGQETQYF; CDR3nt: TGTGCCAGCAGCGATCCGTGGGGAGGGCAAGAGACCCAGTACTTC
v_gene: TRBV19; abundance: -; d_gene: -; j_gene: TRBJ2-1; CDR3aa: CASSARDSTHEQFF; CDR3nt: TGTGCCAGTAGCGCCAGAGACAGTACCCATGAGCAGTTCTTC
v_gene: TRBV6-1; abundance: -; d_gene: TRBD1; j_gene: TRBJ2-1; CDR3aa: CASSRTGADNEQFF; CDR3nt: TGTGCCAGCAGCCGGACAGGGGCGGACAATGAGCAGTTCTTC
v_gene: TRBV10-3; abundance: -; d_gene: -; j_gene: TRBJ2-7; CDR3aa: CAISGSDKSYEQYF; CDR3nt: TGTGCCATCAGTGGATCCGACAAATCCTACGAGCAGTACTTC
v_gene: TRBV7-3; abundance: -; d_gene: TRBD2; j_gene: TRBJ2-1; CDR3aa: CASSTGTSGNEQFF; CDR3nt: TGTGCCAGCAGTACCGGGACTAGCGGGAATGAGCAGTTCTTC
v_gene: TRBV5-1; abundance: -; d_gene: -; j_gene: TRBJ1-4; CDR3aa: CASSYQQGSNEKLFF; CDR3nt: TGCGCCAGCAGCTACCAACAGGGATCTAATGAAAAACTGTTTTTT
v_gene: TRBV7-6; abundance: -; d_gene: -; j_gene: TRBJ2-5; CDR3aa: CASSRAGTKETQYF; CDR3nt: TGTGCCAGCAGCCGCGCCGGGACAAAAGAGACCCAGTACTTC
v_gene: TRBV5-6; abundance: -; d_gene: -; j_gene: TRBJ2-2; CDR3aa: CASSLASPGELFF; CDR3nt: TGTGCCAGCAGCTTGGCTAGTCCCGGGGAGCTGTTTTTT
v_gene: TRBV11-2; abundance: -; d_gene: -; j_gene: TRBJ2-7; CDR3aa: CASSLNAGSGEQYF; CDR3nt: TGTGCCAGCAGCTTAAATGCGGGGTCGGGCGAGCAGTACTTC
v_gene: TRBV6-4; abundance: -; d_gene: -; j_gene: TRBJ2-1; CDR3aa: CASSAQGADNEQFF; CDR3nt: TGTGCCAGCAGTGCCCAAGGGGCGGATAATGAGCAGTTCTTC
v_gene: TRBV11-2; abundance: -; d_gene: -; j_gene: TRBJ1-1; CDR3aa: CASSTPSNTEAFF; CDR3nt: TGTGCCAGCAGCACTCCCTCGAACACTGAAGCTTTCTTT
v_gene: TRBV6-5; abundance: -; d_gene: -; j_gene: TRBJ1-3; CDR3aa: CASSYSAGSNTIYF; CDR3nt: TGTGCCAGCAGTTACTCAGCAGGGTCGAACACCATATATTTT